A selection of T cell receptor beta chains follows, all from one sample in a study of blood T cell repertoires in COVID-19. The assay was immunoSEQ multiplex PCR, and TCRdb's table has in-frame clones only and misses some. The table lists 43,000 or so clones, roughly four fifths of them singletons, with nearly 7.5% in the top ten. The specimen was peripheral blood. These receptors were obtained from a man aged 55 to 70 with active COVID-19. The CDR3 runs from the conserved cysteine through the conserved F or W. The order of the fields is V gene, CDR3 length, J gene, D gene, CDR3 DNA, CDR3 protein. A D gene is named only where the DNA matches it firmly.

>TRBV5-4|13|TRBJ1-2|NA
TGTGCCAGCAGCTTGCCGGGAAACTATGGCTACACCTTC
CASSLPGNYGYTF
>TRBV7-9|18|TRBJ2-1|TRBD2
TGTGCCAGCAGTTCCCTAGCGGGAGGGTCCACCCCGAACGATTGGCAGTTCTTC
CASSSLAGGSTPNDWQFF
>TRBV27|14|TRBJ2-1|TRBD2
TGTGCCAGCAGTATTAGCGGGGGCTACAATGAGCAGTTCTTC
CASSISGGYNEQFF
>TRBV30|13|TRBJ2-1|NA
TGTGCCTGGAGTTCCGGACTCTCCCATGAGCAGTTCTTC
CAWSSGLSHEQFF
>TRBV18|14|TRBJ2-3|TRBD2
TGTGCCAGCTCACCGGGAGCGGGGATGAATACGCAGTATTTT
CASSPGAGMNTQYF
>TRBV7-9|16|TRBJ1-4|NA
TGTGCCAGCAGCTTAGGGAGCGGACAGAATAATGAAAAACTGTTTTTT
CASSLGSGQNNEKLFF
>TRBV3-1/TRBV3-2|15|TRBJ1-1|NA
TGTGCCAGCAGCCAAGCCACAACAAGGAACACTGAAGCTTTCTTT
CASSQATTRNTEAFF
>TRBV10-3|16|TRBJ2-7|NA
TGTGCCATCAGTGGTAACCCCAACAGTAGCTCCTACGAGCAGTACTTC
CAISGNPNSSSYEQYF
>TRBV5-1|14|TRBJ1-6|NA
TGCGCCAGCAGCTTGGACGGGGGACCTTCACCCCTCCACTTT
CASSLDGGPSPLHF
>TRBV28|14|TRBJ2-3|NA
TGTGCCAGCAGTTTCCCAGTATTCACAGATACGCAGTATTTT
CASSFPVFTDTQYF
>TRBV11-2|16|TRBJ2-5|NA
TGTGCCAGCACCCCTTTGACAGGAACACCGATCACGACCCAGTACTTC
CASTPLTGTPITTQYF
>TRBV18|15|TRBJ1-6|NA
TGTGCCAGCTCACCGCGTGGAGGGTATAATTCACCCCTCCACTTT
CASSPRGGYNSPLHF
>TRBV6-1|15|TRBJ2-4|TRBD1
TGTGCCAGCAGTGAAAACAGGGGAACCAAAAACATTCAGTACTTC
CASSENRGTKNIQYF
>TRBV11-3|15|TRBJ2-5|NA
TGTGCCAGCAGATCCACCAGGAAGATCCAAGAGACCCAGTACTTC
CASRSTRKIQETQYF
>TRBV5-4|15|TRBJ2-1|NA
TGTGCCAGCAGCTGGTTTACAGGGTCCTACAATGAGCAGTTCTTC
CASSWFTGSYNEQFF
>TRBV27|15|TRBJ1-2|TRBD1
TGTGCCAGCAGTCTCACCCCCACAGGGGGGGATGGCTACACCTTC
CASSLTPTGGDGYTF
>TRBV5-6|14|TRBJ1-3|NA
TGTGCCAGCAGCTTACAGGGAGCTGGAAACACCATATATTTT
CASSLQGAGNTIYF
>TRBV4-3|15|TRBJ1-4|NA
TGCGCCAGCAGCCAAGTAACAGCCGAAAATGAAAAACTGTTTTTT
CASSQVTAENEKLFF
>TRBV19|16|TRBJ1-2|NA
TGTGCCAGTAGTAGGCCGGTGGAGCCTTCGAACTATGGCTACACCTTC
CASSRPVEPSNYGYTF
>TRBV12-3/TRBV12-4|11|TRBJ2-7|TRBD2
TGTGCTAGCGGGAGCGGGTACGAGCAGTACTTC
CASGSGYEQYF
>TRBV7-2|14|TRBJ2-2|NA
TGTGCCAGCAGCTTAGCGGGAGCGGACGGGGAGCTGTTTTTT
CASSLAGADGELFF
>TRBV24-1|15|TRBJ2-2|NA
TGTGCCACCAGCCCAGCGCATACAGGGACCGGGGAGCTGTTTTTT
CATSPAHTGTGELFF
>TRBV28|16|TRBJ1-1|NA
TGTGCCAGCAGTTTAGCCCTAGAGTTAGGGAACACTGAAGCTTTCTTT
CASSLALELGNTEAFF
>TRBV15|14|TRBJ1-2|NA
TGTGCCACCAGCAGAGGGGGACAAAACTATGGCTACACCTTC
CATSRGGQNYGYTF
>TRBV12-3/TRBV12-4|13|TRBJ1-2|TRBD1
TGTGCCAGCTTAATACAGGGGGCGTGGGGCTACACCTTC
CASLIQGAWGYTF
>TRBV5-6|16|TRBJ2-3|TRBD2
TGTGCCAGCAGCTTGGTTCGACTAGCAGGCACAGATACGCAGTATTTT
CASSLVRLAGTDTQYF
>TRBV6-6|13|TRBJ2-3|TRBD2
TGTGCCAGTCTAGCGGGGGCCGCAGATACGCAGTATTTT
CASLAGAADTQYF
>TRBV9|15|TRBJ1-3|TRBD1
TGTGCCAGCAGCGTAGGGACAGGGACTGGAAACACCATATATTTT
CASSVGTGTGNTIYF
>TRBV4-3|15|TRBJ2-3|TRBD2
TGCGCCAGCAGTCTAAACAGCGGGGGACTGGATACGCAGTATTTT
CASSLNSGGLDTQYF